This is a list of T cell receptor beta chains from one sample in a study of blood T cells in healthy people across ages. TCRdb passed the 5' RACE reads through MiXCR, listing each CDR3 protein once. The data hold about a million distinct CDR3 sequences, with roughly half observed a single time. The sequencing sample was made of blood. The receptor source for this set is a woman aged 60-75 years in good health. Each CDR3 is given with its conserved first and last residue. The order of the fields is J gene, V gene, clone size, CDR3 protein. Only some rows state a clone size, as once, few, many or a class for expanded clones.

J gene: TRBJ2-7
V gene: TRBV29-1
clone size: NA
CDR3 protein: CSVGGRGTSSYEQYF

J gene: TRBJ2-3
V gene: TRBV28
clone size: NA
CDR3 protein: CVAADRASTDTQYF

J gene: TRBJ2-5
V gene: TRBV30
clone size: NA
CDR3 protein: CAWSSTFETQYF

J gene: TRBJ2-7
V gene: TRBV3-1
clone size: NA
CDR3 protein: CAAGQTPHEQYF

J gene: TRBJ2-7
V gene: TRBV11-2
clone size: NA
CDR3 protein: CASSLDASGNYEQYF

J gene: TRBJ2-1
V gene: TRBV4-1
clone size: NA
CDR3 protein: CASSQSPSGRGNEQFF

J gene: TRBJ2-6
V gene: TRBV12-3/TRBV12-4
clone size: NA
CDR3 protein: CASSLDGRNSGANVLTF

J gene: TRBJ2-1
V gene: TRBV2
clone size: NA
CDR3 protein: CASSEWAPTGDEQFF

J gene: TRBJ1-2
V gene: TRBV27
clone size: many
CDR3 protein: CASSSRTGPGGYTF

J gene: TRBJ2-1
V gene: TRBV15
clone size: NA
CDR3 protein: CATSRDIGTDNEQFF

J gene: TRBJ1-2
V gene: TRBV5-6
clone size: NA
CDR3 protein: CASSDPTVLYGYTF

J gene: TRBJ2-3
V gene: TRBV20-1
clone size: NA
CDR3 protein: CSEQWTDTQYF

J gene: TRBJ2-7
V gene: TRBV7-2
clone size: NA
CDR3 protein: CASSSSGRAAGVVRYF

J gene: TRBJ2-3
V gene: TRBV3-1
clone size: NA
CDR3 protein: CASSRDQGALGTDTQYF

J gene: TRBJ2-5
V gene: TRBV29-1
clone size: NA
CDR3 protein: CSVSEGGETQYF

J gene: TRBJ1-5
V gene: TRBV19
clone size: NA
CDR3 protein: CASSPRDLLPQPQHF

J gene: TRBJ2-1
V gene: TRBV6-1
clone size: NA
CDR3 protein: CASSIPRTGTRSYNEQFF

J gene: TRBJ2-5
V gene: TRBV2
clone size: NA
CDR3 protein: CASKSSPVKETQYF

J gene: TRBJ1-2
V gene: TRBV25-1
clone size: NA
CDR3 protein: CASSPSQPYGYTF

J gene: TRBJ1-2
V gene: TRBV27
clone size: NA
CDR3 protein: CASSRTKRYGYTF

J gene: TRBJ2-7
V gene: TRBV7-2
clone size: NA
CDR3 protein: CASSLVAQGACEQYF

J gene: TRBJ1-2
V gene: TRBV27
clone size: NA
CDR3 protein: CASTSYLRGANYGYTF

J gene: TRBJ2-3
V gene: TRBV20-1
clone size: many
CDR3 protein: CSARDQGLAGVIDTQYF

J gene: TRBJ2-1
V gene: TRBV20-1
clone size: once
CDR3 protein: CSARTADGSNYNEQFF

J gene: TRBJ2-7
V gene: TRBV29-1
clone size: NA
CDR3 protein: CSVDWGFPPYEQYF

J gene: TRBJ2-5
V gene: TRBV7-2
clone size: NA
CDR3 protein: CASSTHRDWETQYF

J gene: TRBJ1-6
V gene: TRBV6-5
clone size: few
CDR3 protein: CATTRRVNSPLHF

J gene: TRBJ1-5
V gene: TRBV4-1
clone size: NA
CDR3 protein: CASSQGGVTGPQHF

J gene: TRBJ2-1
V gene: TRBV7-3
clone size: NA
CDR3 protein: CASSLMAGTHEQFF

J gene: TRBJ2-2
V gene: TRBV4-1
clone size: many
CDR3 protein: CASSQGDSLVGELFF

J gene: NA
V gene: TRBV12-3/TRBV12-4
clone size: once
CDR3 protein: CASSRNRGEQYF

J gene: TRBJ2-7
V gene: TRBV20-1
clone size: NA
CDR3 protein: CSAPPGDRRYEQYF

J gene: TRBJ1-1
V gene: TRBV20-1
clone size: NA
CDR3 protein: CSARDRPYTEAFF

J gene: TRBJ2-7
V gene: TRBV4-1
clone size: NA
CDR3 protein: CASSQVLRMSSYEQYF